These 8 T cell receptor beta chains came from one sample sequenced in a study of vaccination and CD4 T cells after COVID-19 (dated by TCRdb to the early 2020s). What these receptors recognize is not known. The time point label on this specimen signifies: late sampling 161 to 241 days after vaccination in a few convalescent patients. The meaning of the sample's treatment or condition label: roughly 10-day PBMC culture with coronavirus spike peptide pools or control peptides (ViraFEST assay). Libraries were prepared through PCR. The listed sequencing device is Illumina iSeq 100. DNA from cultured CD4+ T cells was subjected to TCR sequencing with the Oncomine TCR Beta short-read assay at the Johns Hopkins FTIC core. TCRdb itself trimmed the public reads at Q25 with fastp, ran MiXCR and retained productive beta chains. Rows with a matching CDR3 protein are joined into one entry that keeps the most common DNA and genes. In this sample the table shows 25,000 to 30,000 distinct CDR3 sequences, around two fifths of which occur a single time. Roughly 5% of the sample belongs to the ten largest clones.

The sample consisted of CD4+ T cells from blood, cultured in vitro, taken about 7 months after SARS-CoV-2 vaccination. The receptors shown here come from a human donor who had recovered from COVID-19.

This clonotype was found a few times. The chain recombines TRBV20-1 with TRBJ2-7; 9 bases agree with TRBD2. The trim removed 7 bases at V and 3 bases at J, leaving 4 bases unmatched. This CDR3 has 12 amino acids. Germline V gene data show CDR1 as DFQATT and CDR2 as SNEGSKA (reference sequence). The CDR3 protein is CSVAGVNYEQYF. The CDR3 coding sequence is TGCAGTGTAGCGGGAGTTAACTACGAGCAGTACTTC.

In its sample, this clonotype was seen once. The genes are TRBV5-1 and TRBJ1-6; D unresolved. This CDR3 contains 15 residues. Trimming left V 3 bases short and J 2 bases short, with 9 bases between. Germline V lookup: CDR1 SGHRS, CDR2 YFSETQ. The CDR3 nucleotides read TGCGCCAGCAGCTCTGCCGGGGCCTATAATTCACCCCTCCACTTT. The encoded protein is CASSSAGAYNSPLHF. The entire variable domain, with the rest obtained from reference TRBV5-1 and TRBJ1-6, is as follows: KAGVTQTPRYLIKTRGQQVTLSCSPISGHRSVSWYQQTPGQGLQFLFEYFSETQRNKGNFPGRFSGRQFSNSRSEMNVSTLELGDSALYLCASSSAGAYNSPLHFGNGTRLTVT.

For the CDR3, the DNA is TGTGCCAGCAGCCCTCAGGGGTCCTCTGGGGCCAACGTCCTGACTTTC. This translates into CASSPQGSSGANVLTF. The V gene is TRBV7-9, the J gene TRBJ2-6, with a tentative D call TRBD1 (6 bases). Between the trimmed V and J ends, which lost 5 bases and 0 bases, there was a span of 11 bases. The CDR3 is 16 residues long. Germline values: CDR1 SEHNR, CDR2 FQNEAQ (reference sequence).

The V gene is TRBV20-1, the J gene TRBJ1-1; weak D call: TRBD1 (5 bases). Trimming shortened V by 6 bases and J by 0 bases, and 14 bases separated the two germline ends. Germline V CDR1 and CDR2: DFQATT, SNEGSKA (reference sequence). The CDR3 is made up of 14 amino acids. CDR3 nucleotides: TGCAGTGCCCCCGGCTCGGGGCTGAACACTGAAGCTTTCTTT. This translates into CSAPGSGLNTEAFF.

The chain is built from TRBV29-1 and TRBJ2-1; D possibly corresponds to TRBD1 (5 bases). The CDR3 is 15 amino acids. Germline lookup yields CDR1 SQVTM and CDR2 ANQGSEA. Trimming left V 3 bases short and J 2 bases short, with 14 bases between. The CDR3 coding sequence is TGCAGCGTTGAGGTGATGCGACAGACCTACAATGAGCAGTTCTTC. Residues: CSVEVMRQTYNEQFF.

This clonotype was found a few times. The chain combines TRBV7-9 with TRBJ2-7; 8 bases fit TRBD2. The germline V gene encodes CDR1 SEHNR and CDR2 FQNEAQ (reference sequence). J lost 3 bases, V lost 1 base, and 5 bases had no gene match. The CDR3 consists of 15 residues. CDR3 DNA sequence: TGTGCCAGCAGCTTAGGCGGCACTAGCGGCTACGAGCAGTACTTC. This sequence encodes CASSLGGTSGYEQYF.

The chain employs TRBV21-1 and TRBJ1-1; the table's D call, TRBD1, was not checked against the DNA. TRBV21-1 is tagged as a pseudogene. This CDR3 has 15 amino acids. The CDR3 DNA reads TGTGCCAGCAGCTCACGGGACGGGTTGAACACTGAAGCTTTCTTT. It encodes CASSSRDGLNTEAFF.

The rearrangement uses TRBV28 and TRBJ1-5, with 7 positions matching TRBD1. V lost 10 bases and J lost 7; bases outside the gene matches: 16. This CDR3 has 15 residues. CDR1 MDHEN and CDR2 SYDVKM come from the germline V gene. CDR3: CATKARTGFVQPQHF. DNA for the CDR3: TGTGCCACCAAGGCGCGGACAGGTTTTGTGCAGCCCCAGCATTTT.